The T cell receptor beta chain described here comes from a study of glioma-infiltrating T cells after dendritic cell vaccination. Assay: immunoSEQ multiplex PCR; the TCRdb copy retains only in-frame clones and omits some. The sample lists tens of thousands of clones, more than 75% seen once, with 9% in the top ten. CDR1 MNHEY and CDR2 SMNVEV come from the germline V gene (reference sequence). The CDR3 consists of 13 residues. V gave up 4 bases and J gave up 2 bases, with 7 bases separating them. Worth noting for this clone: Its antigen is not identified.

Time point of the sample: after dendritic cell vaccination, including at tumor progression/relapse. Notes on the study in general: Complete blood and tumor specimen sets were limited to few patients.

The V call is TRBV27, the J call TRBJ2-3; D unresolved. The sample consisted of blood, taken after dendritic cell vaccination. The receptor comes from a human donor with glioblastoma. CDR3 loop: CASSSFYTDTQYF. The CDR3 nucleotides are TGTGCCAGCAGTTCCTTCTACACAGATACGCAGTATTTT.